Each of the 18 T cell receptor beta chains below was sequenced from the same sample in a study of Ad26.COV2.S vaccination and SARS-CoV-2 variants. The sample's treatment: around 19 received Ad26.COV2.S at low or high dose, single or two shots; 5 received placebo; per-sample allocation not given. Following the first vaccine or placebo injection, samples were taken on day 63. Measured with immunoSEQ multiplex PCR; TCRdb has only the in-frame clones, and not every one. The sample lists more than 300,000 clones; about 82% were seen once. The specimen comprised peripheral blood, sampled in a trial of Ad26.COV2.S vaccine versus placebo. These receptors were taken from a person between 18 and 65 years old who received the Ad26.COV2.S COVID-19 vaccine or a placebo.

The rearrangement uses TRBV6-1 and TRBJ1-3; D not certain. The CDR3 contains 16 residues. CDR1 is MNHNS and CDR2 is SASEGT in the germline V gene. Deletions cut 4 bases from V and 0 bases from J, with 13 bases between. The CDR3 spells CASSGVFPSSGNTIYF. CDR3 DNA: TGTGCCAGCAGTGGAGTCTTTCCGAGCTCTGGAAACACCATATATTTT.

This chain joins TRBV10-3 and TRBJ1-6; no clear D gene. The germline V gene encodes CDR1 ENHRY and CDR2 SYGVKD. This CDR3 is 12 amino acids long. Trimming shortened V by 6 bases and J by 8 bases, and 8 bases separated the two germline ends. The CDR3 here is CAIRERDSPLHF. Written as DNA, the CDR3 is TGTGCCATCAGGGAAAGGGATTCACCCCTCCACTTT.

The chain combines TRBV21-1 with TRBJ2-7; TRBD2 is taken as the D call from the table, unchecked against the DNA. TRBV21-1 is described as a pseudogene. The CDR3 covers 16 residues. CDR3 nucleotide sequence: TGTGCCAGCAGCAATAGTATCACTTCTCCGGCCTACGAGCAGTACTTC. This gives the protein CASSNSITSPAYEQYF.

V is TRBV19 and J is TRBJ1-2, with a possible D match to TRBD1 (5 bases). Germline CDR1 reads LNHDA; CDR2 reads SQIVND (reference sequence). The CDR3 has 15 amino acids. V was clipped by 7 bases and J by 0 bases, with 15 bases between them. The CDR3 bases are TGTGCCAGTAAACCAATGGGGCAGCCTAACTATGGCTACACCTTC. Protein product: CASKPMGQPNYGYTF.

The rearrangement uses TRBV27 and TRBJ1-5, with D tentatively TRBD1 (5 bases). The CDR3 sequence is 13 residues long. V gave up 5 bases and J gave up 9 bases, with 14 bases separating them. The germline V gene has CDR1 MNHEY and CDR2 SMNVEV (reference sequence). In DNA form, the CDR3 reads TGTGCCAGCAGTGGGGGGGTGTATCGGCCCCAGCATTTT. Amino acids: CASSGGVYRPQHF.

This clone was observed a handful of times. The chain combines TRBV5-1 with TRBJ2-1; D perhaps matches TRBD2 (6 bases). Trimming removed 4 bases from V and 0 bases from J, with 14 bases in between. CDR1 and CDR2 from the germline V gene are SGHRS and YFSETQ. The CDR3 is 16 amino acids. CDR3 sequence (DNA): TGCGCCAGCAGCATCGTGGGTAGCGGCTCCTACAATGAGCAGTTCTTC. Protein product: CASSIVGSGSYNEQFF.

The chain couples TRBV6-5 to TRBJ2-2, with unresolved D. Germline CDR1 and CDR2: MNHEY and SVGAGI. Trimming pared 2 bases from V and 4 bases from J, leaving 8 bases between. There are 14 residues in the CDR3. The CDR3 protein is CASSYGGVTGELFF. CDR3 DNA sequence: TGTGCCAGCAGTTACGGCGGAGTCACCGGGGAGCTGTTTTTT.

A few counts support this clone. The chain couples TRBV27 to TRBJ1-2; D perhaps matches TRBD1 (6 bases). This CDR3 is built from 14 residues. V was shortened by 5 bases and J by 9 bases, with 19 bases between the two germline ends. CDR1 is MNHEY, CDR2 SMNVEV, per germline (reference sequence). The CDR3 is CASSPLRQGKSYTF. Here the CDR3 DNA reads TGTGCCAGCAGTCCCTTGAGGCAGGGGAAGAGCTACACCTTC.

Written as DNA, the CDR3 is TGTGCCAGCAGCCCGGCGGGAGGCTCCTATTACGAGCAGTACTTC. It codes for CASSPAGGSYYEQYF. V is TRBV5-4 and J is TRBJ2-7, with 8 bases aligning to TRBD2. The junction had 10 bases not matched to a gene; V was cut back by 4 bases and J by 4 bases. Germline V gene data show CDR1 as SGHNT and CDR2 as YYREEE (reference sequence). The CDR3 runs 15 residues.

The CDR3 region has the DNA TGTGCCAGCGTCCCCCGGCCAGGCAGCTATGGCTACACCTTC. Amino acid sequence: CASVPRPGSYGYTF. The genes are TRBV27 and TRBJ1-2, with D uncertain. Germline loops: CDR1 MNHEY, CDR2 SMNVEV (reference sequence). V lost 8 bases, J lost 4 bases, and 17 bases lay in between. This CDR3 is 14 amino acids long.

The rearrangement links TRBV11-2 to TRBJ2-1, with 7 bases fitting TRBD2. V lost 6 bases to trimming and J lost 4 bases; unmatched junction nucleotides: 12. The CDR3 totals 16 residues. CDR1 and CDR2 (germline): SGHAT, FQNNGV. The CDR3 is CASSTYVLAEYNEQFF. In DNA form, the CDR3 reads TGTGCCAGCAGTACTTACGTCCTAGCGGAGTACAATGAGCAGTTCTTC.

This chain uses TRBV7-2 with TRBJ2-4, with D perhaps assigned TRBD1 or TRBD2 (5 bases each). V lost 4 bases to trimming and J lost 6 bases, with 10 bases between them. This CDR3 spans 13 amino acids. Per the germline V gene, CDR1 is SGHTA and CDR2 is FQGNSA. CDR3 DNA sequence: TGTGCCAGCAGCTCGGGGCAATTAAACATTCAGTACTTC. This encodes CASSSGQLNIQYF.

The sample holds one count of this clone. Other DNA sequences in this specimen translate into the identical CDR3. The chain combines TRBV28 with TRBJ2-7, with 8 bases lining up with TRBD1. V trimming: 7 bases; J trimming: 3 bases; junction bases outside the gene matches: 5. The germline CDR1 and CDR2 sequences are MDHEN and SYDVKM. This CDR3 has 13 residues. In nucleotides, the CDR3 is TGTGCCAGCAACGAGGACAGGGACTACGAGCAGTACTTC. It encodes CASNEDRDYEQYF.

This rearrangement joins TRBV7-2 to TRBJ1-6; a weak D match, TRBD1 (5 bases). The CDR3 runs to 15 residues. V was cut by 5 bases and J by 10 bases, with 18 bases left in between. Germline V gene sequence: CDR1 SGHTA, CDR2 FQGNSA. In nucleotides, the CDR3 is TGTGCCAGCAGCCTTTTGACCCCTCAGGGCTCACCCCTCCACTTT. Encoded protein: CASSLLTPQGSPLHF.

The chain links TRBV2 to TRBJ2-7, with D perhaps assigned TRBD1 or TRBD2 (5 bases each). Germline V gene lookup returns CDR1 SNHLY and CDR2 FYNNEI. This CDR3 region has 14 residues. Between the trimmed V and J ends, which lost 4 bases and 0 bases, there was a span of 10 bases. The CDR3 DNA reads TGTGCCAGCAGTGGGGACGGTAGCTCCTACGAGCAGTACTTC. It encodes CASSGDGSSYEQYF.

The chain combines TRBV29-1 with TRBJ2-7, with D tentatively TRBD1 or TRBD2 (5 bases each). V was pared by 7 bases and J by 3 bases, with 16 bases between. The CDR3 has 13 amino acids. CDR1 and CDR2 from the germline V gene are SQVTM and ANQGSEA. CDR3 in amino acids: CSATGTGRYEQYF. In nucleotides, the CDR3 is TGCAGCGCCACCGGGACCGGGCGCTACGAGCAGTACTTC.

The chain combines TRBV5-6 with TRBJ1-5, with D possibly TRBD1 on 6 matching bases. Looked up from germline, CDR1 is SGHDT and CDR2 is YYEEEE. With 2 bases removed from V and 5 bases from J, the gap between germline ends came to 11 bases. CDR3 length: 14 residues. CDR3 amino acids: CASSFSAGDQPQHF. The CDR3 DNA reads as TGTGCCAGCAGCTTTTCTGCAGGGGATCAGCCCCAGCATTTT.

The gene calls are TRBV29-1 and TRBJ2-3; D ambiguous. CDR1 and CDR2 (germline): SQVTM, ANQGSEA. The CDR3 is made up of 13 amino acids. The V end was cut by 1 base, the J end by 6 bases, with 11 bases between. The CDR3 DNA reads TGCAGCGTTGAAGCGGTTAGATCCGATACGCAGTATTTT. Amino acid sequence: CSVEAVRSDTQYF.